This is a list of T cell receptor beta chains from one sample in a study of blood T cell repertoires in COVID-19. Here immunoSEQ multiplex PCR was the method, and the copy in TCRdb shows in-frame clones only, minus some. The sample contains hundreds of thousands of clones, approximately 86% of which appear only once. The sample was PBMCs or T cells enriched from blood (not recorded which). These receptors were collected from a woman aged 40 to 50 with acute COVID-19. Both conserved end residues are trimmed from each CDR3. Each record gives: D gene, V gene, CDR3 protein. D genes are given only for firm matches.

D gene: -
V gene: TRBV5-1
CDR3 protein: ASSLEGFGQPQH

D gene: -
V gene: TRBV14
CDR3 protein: ASSQDLASEQY

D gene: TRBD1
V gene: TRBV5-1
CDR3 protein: ASSRDSLNSPLH

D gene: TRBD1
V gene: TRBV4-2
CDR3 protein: ASSPQEGTGYKNIQY

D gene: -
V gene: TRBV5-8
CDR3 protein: ASSLRPRLETQY

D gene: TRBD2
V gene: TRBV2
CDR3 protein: ASRRSGGLTDTQY

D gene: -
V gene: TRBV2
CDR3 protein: ASREVVGVTDTQY

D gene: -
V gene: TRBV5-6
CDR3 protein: ASSLGGGSYGYT

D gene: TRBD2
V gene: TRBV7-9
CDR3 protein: ASSLGLAGGRTDTQY

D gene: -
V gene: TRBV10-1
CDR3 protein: ASSPGLIRTDTQY

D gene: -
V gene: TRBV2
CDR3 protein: ASSEIGQRDEQF

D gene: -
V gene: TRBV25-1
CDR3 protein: ASSEYVPAGGRGQF

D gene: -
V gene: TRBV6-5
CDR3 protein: ASSSRPRTVNTEAF

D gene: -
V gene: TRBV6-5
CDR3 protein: ASSRRGGAGEAF

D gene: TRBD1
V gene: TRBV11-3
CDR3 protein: ASSPGTGNTGELF

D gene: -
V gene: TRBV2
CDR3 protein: ASPPQGQETQY